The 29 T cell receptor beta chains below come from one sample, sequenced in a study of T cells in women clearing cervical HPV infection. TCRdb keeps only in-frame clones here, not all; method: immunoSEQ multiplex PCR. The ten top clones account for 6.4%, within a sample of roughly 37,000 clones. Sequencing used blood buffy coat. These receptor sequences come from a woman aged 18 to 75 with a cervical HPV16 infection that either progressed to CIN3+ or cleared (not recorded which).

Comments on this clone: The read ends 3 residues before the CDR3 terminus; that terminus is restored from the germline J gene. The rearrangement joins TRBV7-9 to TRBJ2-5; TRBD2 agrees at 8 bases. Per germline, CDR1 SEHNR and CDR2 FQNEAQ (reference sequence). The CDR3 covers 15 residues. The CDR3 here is CASSPARGGTDTQYF. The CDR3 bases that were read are TGTGCCAGCAGCCCCGCCCGGGGGGGCACAGATACC.

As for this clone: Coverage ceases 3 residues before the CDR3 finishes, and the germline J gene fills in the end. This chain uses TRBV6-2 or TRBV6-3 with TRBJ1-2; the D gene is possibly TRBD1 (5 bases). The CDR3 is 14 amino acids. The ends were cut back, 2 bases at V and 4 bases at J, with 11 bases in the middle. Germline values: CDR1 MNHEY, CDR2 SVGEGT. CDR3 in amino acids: CASSYPRQLYGYTF. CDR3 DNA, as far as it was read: TGTGCCAGCAGTTACCCACGACAGCTCTATGGC.

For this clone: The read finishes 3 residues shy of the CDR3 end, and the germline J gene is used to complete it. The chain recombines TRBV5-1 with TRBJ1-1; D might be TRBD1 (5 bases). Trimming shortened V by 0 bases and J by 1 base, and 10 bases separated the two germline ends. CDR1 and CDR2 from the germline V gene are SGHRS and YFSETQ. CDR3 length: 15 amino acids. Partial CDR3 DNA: TGCGCCAGCAGCTTGGGGGGCACGGGGAACACTGAA. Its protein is CASSLGGTGNTE. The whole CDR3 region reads CASSLGGTGNTEAFF. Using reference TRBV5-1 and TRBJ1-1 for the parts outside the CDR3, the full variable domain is KAGVTQTPRYLIKTRGQQVTLSCSPISGHRSVSWYQQTPGQGLQFLFEYFSETQRNKGNFPGRFSGRQFSNSRSEMNVSTLELGDSALYLCASSLGGTGNTEAFFGQGTRLTVV.

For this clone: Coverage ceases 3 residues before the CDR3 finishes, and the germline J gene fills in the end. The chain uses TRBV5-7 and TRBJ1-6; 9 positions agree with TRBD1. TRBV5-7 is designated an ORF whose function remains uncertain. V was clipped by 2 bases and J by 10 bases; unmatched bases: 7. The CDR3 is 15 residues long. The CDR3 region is CASSFYRDRASPLHF. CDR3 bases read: TGTGCCAGCAGCTTTTACCGGGACAGGGCGTCACCC.

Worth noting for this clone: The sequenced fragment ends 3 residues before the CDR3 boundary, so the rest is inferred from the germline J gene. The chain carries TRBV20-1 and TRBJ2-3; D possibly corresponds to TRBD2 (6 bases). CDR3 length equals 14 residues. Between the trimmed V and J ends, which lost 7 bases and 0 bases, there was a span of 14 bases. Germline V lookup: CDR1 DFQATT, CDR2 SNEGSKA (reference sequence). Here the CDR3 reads CSDRGSSSTDTQYF. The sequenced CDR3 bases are TGCAGTGATCGGGGGAGTTCTAGCACAGATACG.

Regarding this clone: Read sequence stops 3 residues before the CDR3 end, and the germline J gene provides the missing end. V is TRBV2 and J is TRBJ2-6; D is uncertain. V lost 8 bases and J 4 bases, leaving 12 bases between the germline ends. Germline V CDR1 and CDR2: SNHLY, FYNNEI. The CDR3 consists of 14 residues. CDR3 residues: CASQDNLGANVLTF. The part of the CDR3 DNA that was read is TGTGCCAGCCAGGATAACTTGGGGGCCAACGTC.

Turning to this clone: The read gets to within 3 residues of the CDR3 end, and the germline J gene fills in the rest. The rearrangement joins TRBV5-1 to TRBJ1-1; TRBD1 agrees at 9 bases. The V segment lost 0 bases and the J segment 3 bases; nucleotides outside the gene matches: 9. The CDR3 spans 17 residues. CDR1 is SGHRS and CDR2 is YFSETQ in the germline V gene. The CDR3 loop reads CASSLGGTGNADTEAFF. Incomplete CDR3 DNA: TGCGCCAGCAGCTTGGGAGGGACAGGGAATGCGGACACTGAA.

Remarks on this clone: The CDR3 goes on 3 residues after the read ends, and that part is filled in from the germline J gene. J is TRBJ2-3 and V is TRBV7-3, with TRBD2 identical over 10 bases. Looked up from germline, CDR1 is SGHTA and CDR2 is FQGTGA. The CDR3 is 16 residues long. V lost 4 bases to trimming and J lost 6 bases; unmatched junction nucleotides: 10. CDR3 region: CASSSRTSGSLDTQYF. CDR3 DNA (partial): TGTGCCAGCAGCTCACGGACTAGCGGTTCCTTGGATACG.

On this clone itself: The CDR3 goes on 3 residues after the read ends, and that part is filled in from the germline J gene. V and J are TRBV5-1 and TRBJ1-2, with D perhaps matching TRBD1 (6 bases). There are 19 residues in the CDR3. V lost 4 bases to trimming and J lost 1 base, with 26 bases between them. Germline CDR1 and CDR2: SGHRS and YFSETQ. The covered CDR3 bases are TGCGCCAGCAGCCTCAGACCTACAGGGCTCCCCCAACTTAACTATGGC. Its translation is CASSLRPTGLPQLNYG. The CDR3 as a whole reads CASSLRPTGLPQLNYGYTF.

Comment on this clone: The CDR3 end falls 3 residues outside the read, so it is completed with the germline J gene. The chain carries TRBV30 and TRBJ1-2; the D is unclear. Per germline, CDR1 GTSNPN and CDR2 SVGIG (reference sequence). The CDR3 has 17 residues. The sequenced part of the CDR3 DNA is TGTGCCCATTCACCTACCCGGACTAGCGGGAGAACAGATACC. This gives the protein CAHSPTRTSGRTDT. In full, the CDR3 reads CAHSPTRTSGRTDTYTF.

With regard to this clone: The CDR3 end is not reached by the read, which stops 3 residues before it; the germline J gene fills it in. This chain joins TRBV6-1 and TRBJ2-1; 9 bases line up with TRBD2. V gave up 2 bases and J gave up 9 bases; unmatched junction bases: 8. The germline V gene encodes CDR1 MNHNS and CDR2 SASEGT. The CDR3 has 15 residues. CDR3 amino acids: CASSEKKREVGEQFF. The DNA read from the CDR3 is TGTGCCAGCAGTGAAAAAAAGCGGGAGGTGGGTGAG.

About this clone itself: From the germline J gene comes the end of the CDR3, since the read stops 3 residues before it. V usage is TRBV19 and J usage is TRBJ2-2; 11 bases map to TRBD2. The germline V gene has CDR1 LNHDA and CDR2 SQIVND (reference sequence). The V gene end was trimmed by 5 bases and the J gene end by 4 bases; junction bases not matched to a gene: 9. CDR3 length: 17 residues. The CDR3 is CASSPQTSGASTGELFF. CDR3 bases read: TGTGCCAGTAGTCCCCAGACTAGCGGGGCCTCCACCGGGGAG.

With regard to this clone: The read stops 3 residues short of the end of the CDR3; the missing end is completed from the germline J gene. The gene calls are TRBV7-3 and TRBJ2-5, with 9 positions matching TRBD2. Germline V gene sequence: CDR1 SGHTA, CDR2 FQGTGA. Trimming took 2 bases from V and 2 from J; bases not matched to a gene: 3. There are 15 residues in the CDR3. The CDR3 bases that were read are TGTGCCAGCAGCTTAGCGGGAGGGCTTCAAGAGACC. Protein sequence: CASSLAGGLQET. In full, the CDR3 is CASSLAGGLQETQYF.

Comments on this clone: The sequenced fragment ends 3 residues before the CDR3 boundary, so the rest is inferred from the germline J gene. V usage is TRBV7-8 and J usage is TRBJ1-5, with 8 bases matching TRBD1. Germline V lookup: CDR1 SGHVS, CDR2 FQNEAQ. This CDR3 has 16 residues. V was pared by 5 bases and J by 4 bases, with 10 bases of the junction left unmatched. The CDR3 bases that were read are TGTGCCAGCAGCCGCGGACAGGGAGTCCTGAATCAGCCC. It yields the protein CASSRGQGVLNQP. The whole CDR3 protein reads CASSRGQGVLNQPQHF.

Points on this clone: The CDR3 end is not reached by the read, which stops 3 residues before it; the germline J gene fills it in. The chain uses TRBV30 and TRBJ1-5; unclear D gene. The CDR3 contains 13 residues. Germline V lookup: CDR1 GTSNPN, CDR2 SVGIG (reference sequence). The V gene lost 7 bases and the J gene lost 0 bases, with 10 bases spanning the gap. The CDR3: CASSGVSNQPQHF. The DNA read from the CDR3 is TGTGCCTCCAGCGGGGTTAGCAATCAGCCC.

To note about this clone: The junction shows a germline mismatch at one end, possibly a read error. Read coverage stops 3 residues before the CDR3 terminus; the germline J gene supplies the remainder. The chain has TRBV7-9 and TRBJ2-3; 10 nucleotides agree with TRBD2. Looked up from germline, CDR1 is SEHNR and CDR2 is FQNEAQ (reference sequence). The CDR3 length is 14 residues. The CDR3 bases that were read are TGTTCCAGCAGCTTGGAGCGGGGGGGAGAGACG. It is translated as CSSSLERGGET. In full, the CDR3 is CSSSLERGGETQYF.

The sequenced part of the CDR3 DNA is TGTGCCAGTAGTATAGGCCAGGGTACAAGCACTGAA. Translated: CASSIGQGTSTE. The full CDR3 reads CASSIGQGTSTEAFF. The chain links TRBV19 to TRBJ1-1, with a tentative D call TRBD1 (5 bases). The read ends 3 residues before the CDR3 terminus; that terminus is restored from the germline J gene. This CDR3 contains 15 residues. Trimming took 1 base from V and 4 from J, leaving 13 bases between them. CDR1 and CDR2 from the germline V gene are LNHDA and SQIVND (reference sequence).

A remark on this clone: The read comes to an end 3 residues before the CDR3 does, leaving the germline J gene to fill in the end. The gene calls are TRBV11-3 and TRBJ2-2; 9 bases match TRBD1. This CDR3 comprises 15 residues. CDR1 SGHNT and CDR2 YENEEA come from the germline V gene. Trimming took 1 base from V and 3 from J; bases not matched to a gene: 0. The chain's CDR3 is CASSLGQGDTGELFF. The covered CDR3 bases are TGTGCCAGCAGCTTAGGACAGGGGGACACCGGGGAG.

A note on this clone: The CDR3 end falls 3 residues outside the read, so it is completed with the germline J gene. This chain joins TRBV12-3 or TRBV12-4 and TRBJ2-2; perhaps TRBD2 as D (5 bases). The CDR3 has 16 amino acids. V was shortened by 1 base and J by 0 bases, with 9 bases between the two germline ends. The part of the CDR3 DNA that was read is TGTGCCAGCAGTTTAGGGCCCGGGGCGAACACCGGGGAG. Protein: CASSLGPGANTGE. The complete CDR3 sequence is CASSLGPGANTGELFF.

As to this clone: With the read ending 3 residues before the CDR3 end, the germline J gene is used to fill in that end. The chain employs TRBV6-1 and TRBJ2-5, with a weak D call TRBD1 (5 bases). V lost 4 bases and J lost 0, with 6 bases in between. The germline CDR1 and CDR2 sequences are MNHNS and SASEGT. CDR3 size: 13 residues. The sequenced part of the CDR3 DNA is TGTGCCAGCAGTGGGACATACCAAGAGACC. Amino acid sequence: CASSGTYQET. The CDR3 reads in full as CASSGTYQETQYF.

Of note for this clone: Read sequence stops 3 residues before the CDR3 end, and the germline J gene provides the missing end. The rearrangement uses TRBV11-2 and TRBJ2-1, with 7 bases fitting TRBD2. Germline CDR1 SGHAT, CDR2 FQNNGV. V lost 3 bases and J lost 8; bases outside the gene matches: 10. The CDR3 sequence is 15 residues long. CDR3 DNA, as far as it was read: TGTGCCAGCAGCTTGGACCGGGACTACTCTCATGAG. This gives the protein CASSLDRDYSHE. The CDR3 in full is CASSLDRDYSHEQFF.

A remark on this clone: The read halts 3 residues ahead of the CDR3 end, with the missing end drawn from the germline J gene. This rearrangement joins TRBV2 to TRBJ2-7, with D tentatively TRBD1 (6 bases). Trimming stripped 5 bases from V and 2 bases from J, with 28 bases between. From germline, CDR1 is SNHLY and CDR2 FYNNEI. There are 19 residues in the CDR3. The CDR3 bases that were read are TGTGCCAGCAGTAAATATCAAGCGAACTCCGGGACAAGACCCTACGAG. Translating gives CASSKYQANSGTRPYE. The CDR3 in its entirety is CASSKYQANSGTRPYEQYF. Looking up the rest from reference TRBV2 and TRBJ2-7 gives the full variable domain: EPEVTQTPSHQVTQMGQEVILRCVPISNHLYFYWYRQILGQKVEFLVSFYNNEISEKSEIFDDQFSVERPDGSNFTLKIRSTKLEDSAMYFCASSKYQANSGTRPYEQYFGPGTRLTVT.

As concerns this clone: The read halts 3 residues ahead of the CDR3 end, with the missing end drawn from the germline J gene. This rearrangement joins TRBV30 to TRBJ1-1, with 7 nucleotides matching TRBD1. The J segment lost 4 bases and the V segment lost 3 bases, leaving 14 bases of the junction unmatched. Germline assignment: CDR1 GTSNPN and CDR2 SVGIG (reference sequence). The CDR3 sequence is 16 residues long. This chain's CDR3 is CAWRPTRTGISTEAFF. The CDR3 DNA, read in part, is TGTGCCTGGAGGCCAACCAGGACAGGTATTTCCACTGAA.

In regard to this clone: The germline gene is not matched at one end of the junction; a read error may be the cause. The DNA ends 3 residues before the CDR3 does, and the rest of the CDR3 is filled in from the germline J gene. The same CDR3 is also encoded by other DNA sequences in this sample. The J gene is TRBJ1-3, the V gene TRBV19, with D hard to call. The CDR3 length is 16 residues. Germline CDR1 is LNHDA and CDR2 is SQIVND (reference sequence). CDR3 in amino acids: CASSPVGQISGNTIYF. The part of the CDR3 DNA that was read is TGTGCCAGTAGCCCTGTGGGCCAAATATCTGGAAACACA.

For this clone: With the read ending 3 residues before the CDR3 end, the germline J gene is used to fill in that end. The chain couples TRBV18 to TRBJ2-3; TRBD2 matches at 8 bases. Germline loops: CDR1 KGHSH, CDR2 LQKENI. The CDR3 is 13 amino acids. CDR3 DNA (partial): TGTGCCAGCTCACCAGTACTAGCGGAGACG. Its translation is CASSPVLAET. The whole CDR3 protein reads CASSPVLAETQYF.

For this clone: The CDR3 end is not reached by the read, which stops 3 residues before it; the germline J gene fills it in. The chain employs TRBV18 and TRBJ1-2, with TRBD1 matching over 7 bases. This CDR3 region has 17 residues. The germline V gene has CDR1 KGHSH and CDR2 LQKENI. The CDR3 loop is CASSPLRGAVGTDTYTF. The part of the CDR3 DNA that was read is TGTGCCAGCTCACCGCTTCGCGGGGCGGTTGGGACAGATACC.

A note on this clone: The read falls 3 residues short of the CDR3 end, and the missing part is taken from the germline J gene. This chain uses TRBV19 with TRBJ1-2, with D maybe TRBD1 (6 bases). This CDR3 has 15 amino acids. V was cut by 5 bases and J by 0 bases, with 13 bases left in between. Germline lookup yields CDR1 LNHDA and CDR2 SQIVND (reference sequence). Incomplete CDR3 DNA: TGTGCCAGTAGTCTTTTACAGGGAACTAACTATGGC. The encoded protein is CASSLLQGTNYG. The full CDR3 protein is CASSLLQGTNYGYTF.

This CDR3 is CASSQATSGGPGELFF. CDR3 DNA, as far as it was read: TGTGCCAGCAGCCAAGCAACTAGCGGGGGACCCGGGGAG. This rearrangement joins TRBV3-1 (or the pseudogene TRBV3-2) to TRBJ2-2; 11 positions match TRBD2. The CDR3 end lies 3 residues beyond the end of the read and is filled in from the germline J gene. The V gene end was trimmed by 1 base and the J gene end by 6 bases; junction bases not matched to a gene: 4. The CDR3 is made up of 16 amino acids. From germline, CDR1 is LGHDT and CDR2 YNNKEL (reference sequence).

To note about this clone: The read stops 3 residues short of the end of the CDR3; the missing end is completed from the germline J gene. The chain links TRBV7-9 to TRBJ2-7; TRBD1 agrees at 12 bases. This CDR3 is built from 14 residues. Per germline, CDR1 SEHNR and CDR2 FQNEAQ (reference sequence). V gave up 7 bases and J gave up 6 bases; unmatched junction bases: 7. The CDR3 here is CASMGGDRGPEQYF. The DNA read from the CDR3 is TGTGCCAGCATGGGGGGGGACAGGGGGCCCGAG.